These T cell receptor beta chains were read from a single sample in a study of blood T cell repertoires in COVID-19. The method was immunoSEQ multiplex PCR; TCRdb's version includes in-frame clones alone and lacks a portion of them. The sample consists of 200,000 to 250,000 clones, 65% to 90% of them appearing once. The sample taken for sequencing was PBMCs or T cells enriched from blood (not recorded which). These TCRs come from a woman in her forties with acute COVID-19. The CDR3 runs from the conserved cysteine through the conserved F or W.

j_call | v_call | cdr3_length | cdr3_aa
TRBJ2-5 | TRBV11-1 | 15 | CASSVGQGAEETQYF
TRBJ1-5 | TRBV27 | 16 | CASRPRGTGLDQPQHF
TRBJ2-3 | TRBV4-2 | 19 | CASSQEWASGSPSTDTQYF
TRBJ1-1 | TRBV28 | 12 | CASQSGGREAFF
TRBJ1-3 | TRBV10-3 | 13 | CAIGTGSGNTIYF
TRBJ2-2 | TRBV29-1 | 11 | CSGQGAGELFF
TRBJ1-2 | TRBV27 | 17 | CASSSGQIQGLGYGYTF
TRBJ2-7 | TRBV12-5 | 15 | CASGLAPDYTYEQYF
TRBJ2-1 | TRBV10-3 | 15 | CAISESGLVFTEQFF
TRBJ2-7 | TRBV3-1/TRBV3-2 | 12 | CASSRGTYEQYF
TRBJ2-7 | TRBV9 | 14 | CASSVTGSTDEQYF
TRBJ2-5 | TRBV2 | 16 | CASSEGASGSLETQYF
TRBJ1-5 | TRBV23-1 | 18 | CASSQFEIRTGGNQPQHF
TRBJ1-2 | TRBV5-1 | 14 | CASRPGQVNYGYTF
TRBJ2-1 | TRBV5-1 | 14 | CASKSGSSYNEQFF
TRBJ2-7 | TRBV5-1 | 16 | CASSSGQGDIPTKQYF
TRBJ2-1 | TRBV7-8 | 15 | CASSFERLEYNEQFF
TRBJ2-2 | TRBV7-9 | 15 | CASSDLIAVTGELFF
TRBJ2-7 | TRBV2 | 16 | CASSEAWDFRIYEQYF
TRBJ2-3 | TRBV24-1 | 14 | CATSDVGQSDTQYF
TRBJ2-3 | TRBV6-5 | 11 | CATDRRDTQYF
TRBJ2-7 | TRBV7-3 | 16 | CASSLDASGTPYEQYF
TRBJ2-1 | TRBV7-9 | 12 | CASSQTGNEQFF
TRBJ2-1 | TRBV4-1 | 15 | CASSQDLGVGNEQFF
TRBJ2-5 | TRBV4-2 | 14 | CASSKTDSQETQYF
TRBJ1-2 | TRBV29-1 | 14 | CSTVQKNRGYGYTF
TRBJ2-5 | TRBV2 | 13 | CASSRDRRETQYF
TRBJ2-2 | TRBV29-1 | 12 | CSAGTTTGELFF
TRBJ2-3 | TRBV5-4 | 14 | CASSLYGITDTQYF
TRBJ1-5 | TRBV19 | 14 | CASSTRSSNQPQHF
TRBJ2-1 | TRBV10-2 | 17 | CASSVPATGLATGEQFF
TRBJ2-7 | TRBV19 | 10 | CATMSGEQYF
TRBJ2-7 | TRBV7-6 | 14 | CASNERGTGGEQYF
TRBJ2-1 | TRBV7-2 | 15 | CASMLQRGSYNEQFF
TRBJ1-3 | TRBV28 | 15 | CASSFGGSSGNTIYF
TRBJ1-3 | TRBV28 | 15 | CASSSATAIGNTIYF
TRBJ1-5 | TRBV6-1 | 16 | CASSEASNQGSQPQHF
TRBJ1-2 | TRBV18 | 13 | CASSPGSDYGYTF
TRBJ2-5 | TRBV5-1 | 14 | CASSLRTLQETQYF
TRBJ1-6 | TRBV7-2 | 17 | CASSLGQFNFYNSPLHF
TRBJ2-3 | TRBV5-1 | 17 | CASSLARTSGVTDTQYF
TRBJ1-2 | TRBV9 | 15 | CASSVVRQGGYGYTF
TRBJ1-6 | TRBV2 | 15 | CASSDRTGDNSPLHF
TRBJ2-2 | TRBV25-1 | 17 | CASTKSTGGTNTGELFF